A single sample gave rise to the 32 T cell receptor beta chains below, sequenced in a study of T cell responses to AZD1222 COVID-19 vaccine. Generated by immunoSEQ multiplex PCR, the TCRdb table keeps only in-frame clones and is missing some. The sample includes some 120,000 clones, less than 90% of them seen just once. The material was peripheral blood, obtained on day 0 of AZD1222 vaccination. These receptors were obtained from an adult in good health.

This chain uses TRBV19 with TRBJ2-1, with 8 bases aligning to TRBD2. The trim removed 5 bases at V and 3 bases at J, leaving 9 bases unmatched. The length of the CDR3 is 16 residues. Germline CDR1 reads LNHDA; CDR2 reads SQIVND (reference sequence). CDR3 protein: CASSGRVAGGYNEQFF. For the CDR3, the DNA is TGTGCCAGTAGTGGGAGAGTTGCGGGAGGCTACAATGAGCAGTTCTTC. The full variable domain, completed using reference TRBV19 and TRBJ2-1, is DGGITQSPKYLFRKEGQNVTLSCEQNLNHDAMYWYRQDPGQGLRLIYYSQIVNDFQKGDIAEGYSVSREKKESFPLTVTSAQKNPTAFYLCASSGRVAGGYNEQFFGPGTRLTVL.

The chain joins TRBV5-1 to TRBJ1-2; the D gene is possibly TRBD1 (5 bases). The CDR3 totals 16 residues. Per germline, CDR1 SGHRS and CDR2 YFSETQ. V lost 0 bases, J lost 4 bases, and 16 bases lay in between. The CDR3, as DNA: TGCGCCAGCAGCTTGGGTGAGGTGGGGCAACTCTATGGCTACACCTTC. Amino acid sequence: CASSLGEVGQLYGYTF.

V gene TRBV7-3 combines with J gene TRBJ1-6; D remains ambiguous. Trimming cost V 0 bases and J 0 bases, with 12 bases left between them. Germline V lookup: CDR1 SGHTA, CDR2 FQGTGA. The CDR3 spans 18 residues. The CDR3 DNA follows: TGTGCCAGCAGCTTAACGTACGGAAGGAGCTCCTATAATTCACCCCTCCACTTT. Translating it yields CASSLTYGRSSYNSPLHF. Variable domain in full (rest from reference TRBV7-3 and TRBJ1-6): GAGVSQTPSNKVTEKGKYVELRCDPISGHTALYWYRQSLGQGPEFLIYFQGTGAADDSGLPNDRFFAVRPEGSVSTLKIQRTERGDSAVYLCASSLTYGRSSYNSPLHFGNGTRLTVT.

V and J are TRBV7-9 and TRBJ1-3; D may be TRBD1 (5 bases). The CDR3 covers 17 residues. V lost 5 bases to trimming and J lost 0 bases, with 17 bases between them. Germline assignment: CDR1 SEHNR and CDR2 FQNEAQ (reference sequence). CDR3 nucleotide sequence: TGTGCCAGCAGCGCCAGTGGGGCCAGGGTCTCTGGAAACACCATATATTTT. Its protein product is CASSASGARVSGNTIYF.

The V and J genes are TRBV19 and TRBJ1-3; 7 bases agree with TRBD1. The CDR3 is 14 amino acids. Looked up from germline, CDR1 is LNHDA and CDR2 is SQIVND (reference sequence). V gave up 6 bases and J gave up 1 base; unmatched junction bases: 3. As DNA, the CDR3 is TGTGCCAGTAGGCAACAGGGGTCTGGAAACACCATATATTTT. Protein product: CASRQQGSGNTIYF.

This chain joins TRBV4-2 and TRBJ2-7, with no clear D. This CDR3 comprises 17 residues. Trimming stripped 3 bases from V and 4 bases from J, with 22 bases between. Germline CDR1 is LGHNA and CDR2 is YNFKEQ. In DNA form, the CDR3 reads TGTGCCAGCAGCCAGCTAAGATTGGGTGTTAGTTCTTACGAGCAGTACTTC. It is translated as CASSQLRLGVSSYEQYF.

By share of the sample, this clone is medium-sized. This chain connects TRBV19 to TRBJ1-2; 7 bases line up with TRBD1. Germline CDR1 LNHDA, CDR2 SQIVND (reference sequence). The junction had 5 bases not matched to a gene; V was cut back by 6 bases and J by 4 bases. The CDR3 is 13 amino acids. The CDR3 DNA is TGTGCCAGTAGGCAGACAGGGCCCTATGGCTACACCTTC. Encoded protein: CASRQTGPYGYTF.

This chain joins TRBV5-5 and TRBJ2-3, with D possibly being TRBD1 (6 bases). This CDR3 has 16 amino acids. V lost 0 bases and J lost 2, with 13 bases in between. Germline-derived CDR1 and CDR2 are SGHKS and YYEKEE (reference sequence). The CDR3 is CASSLAGTRTTDTQYF. CDR3 DNA: TGTGCCAGCAGCTTGGCCGGGACACGGACCACAGATACGCAGTATTTT.

This rearrangement joins TRBV27 to TRBJ1-5; TRBD1 might be the D (5 bases). There are 16 residues in the CDR3. Germline V gene lookup returns CDR1 MNHEY and CDR2 SMNVEV (reference sequence). The V gene lost 5 bases and the J gene lost 7 bases, with 21 bases spanning the gap. The CDR3 here is CASSPRGGSSGQPQHF. The CDR3 DNA sequence: TGTGCCAGCAGTCCCCGTGGGGGATCATCAGGACAGCCCCAGCATTTT.

The chain joins TRBV18 to TRBJ1-2; maybe TRBD1 (5 bases). Looked up from germline, CDR1 is KGHSH and CDR2 is LQKENI. The CDR3 runs to 14 residues. Trimming shortened V by 0 bases and J by 4 bases, and 9 bases separated the two germline ends. In DNA, the CDR3 is TGTGCCAGCTCACCACCGCTGGGGGGCTATGGCTACACCTTC. Its translation is CASSPPLGGYGYTF.

A few counts support this clone. J is TRBJ1-2 and V is TRBV4-3; the D gene is possibly TRBD1 (5 bases). The germline V gene has CDR1 LGHNA and CDR2 YSLEER. V dropped 0 bases and J dropped 8 bases, with 13 bases sitting between them. This CDR3 is 14 amino acids long. The DNA of the CDR3 is TGCGCCAGCAGCCAAGATTACGGGGGGGACGGCTACACCTTC. Translated, it gives CASSQDYGGDGYTF.

J is TRBJ1-2 and V is TRBV25-1; no clear D. The germline gives CDR1 MGHDK, CDR2 SYGVNS. Trimming cost V 6 bases and J 9 bases, with 14 bases left between them. The CDR3 is 12 residues long. CDR3 in amino acids: CASRLGQASYTF. Here the CDR3 DNA reads TGTGCCAGCAGGTTGGGTCAGGCAAGCTACACCTTC.

V and J are TRBV7-3 and TRBJ2-2; the D call may be TRBD1 or TRBD2 (5 bases each). The CDR3 loop spans 19 amino acids. Deletions cut 1 base from V and 0 bases from J, with 18 bases between. Germline CDR1 SGHTA, CDR2 FQGTGA. Here the CDR3 DNA reads TGTGCCAGCAGCTTAAAGGGGACGGGGTCAGGGACGAACACCGGGGAGCTGTTTTTT. This encodes CASSLKGTGSGTNTGELFF.

The chain uses TRBV6-5 and TRBJ1-1; possibly TRBD1 for D (5 bases). This CDR3 comprises 13 residues. In germline, CDR1 is MNHEY, CDR2 SVGAGI. Trimming took off 7 bases at V and 4 bases at J, with 13 bases between the two ends. The CDR3 spells CASTVHRGTEAFF. CDR3 sequence (DNA): TGTGCCAGCACAGTCCATAGGGGCACTGAAGCTTTCTTT.

This clone occurred once. V and J are TRBV10-3 and TRBJ2-5, with 7 bases that match TRBD2. V lost 0 bases and J lost 4; bases outside the gene matches: 8. Germline-derived CDR1 and CDR2 are ENHRY and SYGVKD. There are 16 residues in the CDR3. The DNA of the CDR3 is TGTGCCATCAGTGAGTCGGGACGTGGGAGGGGAGAGACCCAGTACTTC. Protein product: CAISESGRGRGETQYF.

The gene calls are TRBV12-5 and TRBJ1-6; a weak D match, TRBD1 (6 bases). Germline V CDR1 and CDR2: LGHNT, FRNRAP. V lost 7 bases and J lost 8, with 21 bases in between. CDR3 length: 16 residues. The CDR3, as DNA: TGTGCTAGTGCCTGGGGGGCGGGCCAGGGCGATTCACCCCTCCACTTT. This sequence encodes CASAWGAGQGDSPLHF.

This chain connects TRBV7-9 to TRBJ2-5, with 9 positions matching TRBD2. From germline, CDR1 is SEHNR and CDR2 FQNEAQ (reference sequence). The CDR3 is 13 amino acids. Trimming removed 5 bases from V and 5 bases from J; junction bases left unmatched: 3. The CDR3 protein is CASSQTSGETQYF. CDR3 bases: TGTGCCAGCAGCCAGACTAGCGGTGAGACCCAGTACTTC.

The J gene is TRBJ2-2, the V gene TRBV18; 7 bases are shared with TRBD1. CDR3 length: 15 residues. The germline CDR1 and CDR2 sequences are KGHSH and LQKENI. V lost 6 bases to trimming and J lost 1 base; unmatched junction nucleotides: 5. CDR3 nucleotide sequence: TGTGCCAGCTCCACAGGGGCTGAGAACACCGGGGAGCTGTTTTTT. Amino acid sequence: CASSTGAENTGELFF.

This chain connects TRBV6-6 to TRBJ1-5, with a weak D call TRBD1 (6 bases). The germline V and J ends were trimmed by 3 bases and 2 bases, with 14 bases remaining between them. The germline V gene has CDR1 MNHNY and CDR2 SVGAGI (reference sequence). The CDR3 runs to 16 residues. CDR3 in amino acids: CASSYEQGPGNQPQHF. The CDR3 coding sequence is TGTGCCAGCAGTTATGAACAGGGTCCGGGCAATCAGCCCCAGCATTTT.

This clone was seen only once. V usage is TRBV5-4 and J usage is TRBJ1-2; the D is unclear. Germline V gene sequence: CDR1 SGHNT, CDR2 YYREEE (reference sequence). The CDR3 has 13 amino acids. Trimming shortened V by 0 bases and J by 4 bases, and 7 bases separated the two germline ends. CDR3: CASSLGVFYGYTF. CDR3 bases: TGTGCCAGCAGCTTGGGAGTGTTCTATGGCTACACCTTC.

The chain employs TRBV7-8 and TRBJ1-4; tentatively, D is TRBD1 (5 bases). Trimming cost V 4 bases and J 7 bases, with 19 bases left between them. CDR1 is SGHVS and CDR2 is FQNEAQ in the germline V gene. This CDR3 contains 16 residues. CDR3 sequence reads: CASSYSWGGRVEKLFF. CDR3 nucleotides: TGTGCCAGCAGCTATTCTTGGGGCGGTCGGGTTGAAAAACTGTTTTTT.

The CDR3 DNA reads TGTGCCAGCAGCCAATCCTGGACATCTCCCCAGCATTTT. It translates to CASSQSWTSPQHF. This chain joins TRBV16 and TRBJ1-5; tentative D call: TRBD1 (5 bases). V lost 0 bases, J lost 10 bases, and 10 bases lay in between. CDR1 and CDR2 (germline): KGHSY, FQNENV. This CDR3 is built from 13 residues.

The rearrangement links TRBV7-9 to TRBJ2-3, with 7 bases identical to TRBD2. The length of the CDR3 is 15 residues. Germline V lookup: CDR1 SEHNR, CDR2 FQNEAQ (reference sequence). V trimming: 1 base; J trimming: 2 bases; junction bases outside the gene matches: 3. Here the CDR3 DNA reads TGTGCCAGCAGCTTAGGCGGGGGTCCCACAGATACGCAGTATTTT. It encodes CASSLGGGPTDTQYF.

The V and J genes are TRBV7-2 and TRBJ1-2, with D possibly TRBD1 on 6 matching bases. Germline values: CDR1 SGHTA, CDR2 FQGNSA. V was pared by 5 bases and J by 7 bases, with 17 bases between. This CDR3 is built from 14 residues. The CDR3 DNA sequence: TGTGCCAGCAGCCCCAAAACGGACAGCGGTGGCTACACCTTC. Protein product: CASSPKTDSGGYTF.

The rearrangement uses TRBV11-2 and TRBJ2-7; D unresolved. With 5 bases removed from V and 5 bases from J, the gap between germline ends came to 22 bases. There are 16 residues in the CDR3. The germline V gene has CDR1 SGHAT and CDR2 FQNNGV. The CDR3 DNA reads TGTGCCAGCAGCCGGATTTCCGGGCCCCAAAGCCACGAGCAGTACTTC. Protein: CASSRISGPQSHEQYF.

The chain carries TRBV30 and TRBJ1-1; D call uncertain. The CDR3 runs 13 residues. The V end lost 3 bases, the J end lost 5 bases, and 13 bases lay between the germline ends. Germline CDR1 reads GTSNPN; CDR2 reads SVGIG (reference sequence). CDR3 sequence: CAWRLDLYTEAFF. CDR3 in DNA: TGTGCCTGGAGGCTGGATCTGTATACTGAAGCTTTCTTT.

The gene calls are TRBV19 and TRBJ2-1, with 9 bases aligning to TRBD1. After removal of 3 bases from V and 10 bases from J, the junction contained 13 bases not matched to a gene. Germline V lookup: CDR1 LNHDA, CDR2 SQIVND (reference sequence). This CDR3 region has 16 residues. CDR3 region: CASSISRTGAVGEQFF. In nucleotides, the CDR3 is TGTGCCAGTAGTATTAGTAGGACAGGGGCAGTAGGGGAGCAGTTCTTC.

This clone was counted a single time. CDR3 residues: CATSDPPRKGGDTQYF. CDR3 coding DNA: TGTGCCACCAGTGATCCCCCGAGGAAGGGGGGGGATACGCAGTATTTT. This rearrangement joins TRBV24-1 to TRBJ2-3; the D gene is possibly TRBD2 (7 bases). Trimming removed 3 bases from V and 6 bases from J, with 18 bases in between. This CDR3 is 16 amino acids long. Germline V gives CDR1 KGHDR, CDR2 SFDVKD.

V usage is TRBV7-3 and J usage is TRBJ2-1; 7 bases line up with TRBD1. Per the germline V gene, CDR1 is SGHTA and CDR2 is FQGTGA. V lost 5 bases, J lost 7 bases, and 8 bases stayed unmatched. The CDR3 loop spans 14 amino acids. The CDR3 sequence: CASSDRRGSNEQFF. In DNA form, the CDR3 reads TGTGCCAGCAGCGACCGCAGGGGGAGTAATGAGCAGTTCTTC.

This chain joins TRBV12-5 and TRBJ2-2; no firm D call. Germline CDR1 and CDR2: LGHNT and FRNRAP. CDR3 size: 15 residues. V was pared by 3 bases and J by 3 bases, with 11 bases between. The CDR3 is CASGFSDGYTGELFF. CDR3 DNA: TGTGCTAGTGGTTTCTCCGACGGGTACACCGGGGAGCTGTTTTTT.

This clone was counted only a few times. The chain carries TRBV19 and TRBJ2-5; D remains unclear. Germline loops: CDR1 LNHDA, CDR2 SQIVND (reference sequence). V gave up 0 bases and J gave up 2 bases, with 10 bases separating them. CDR3 length: 15 residues. The CDR3 loop is CASSIDLPRQETQYF. The DNA for the CDR3 is TGTGCCAGTAGTATAGATTTACCACGACAAGAGACCCAGTACTTC.

The chain couples TRBV2 to TRBJ1-6; 8 bases match TRBD1. CDR3 length: 17 residues. V dropped 6 bases and J dropped 1; count of bases not matched to a gene: 8. Germline lookup yields CDR1 SNHLY and CDR2 FYNNEI. The CDR3 reads CASSLRTGLSYNSPLHF. Written as DNA, the CDR3 is TGTGCCAGCAGCCTCCGGACAGGGTTGTCCTATAATTCACCCCTCCACTTT.